This T cell receptor (beta chain) originates from a study of beta chain features in type 1 diabetes. As for the study in general: Patients shared similar age, gender and cell yields with healthy donors.

The length of the CDR3 is 13 residues. Germline V gene data show CDR1 as GTSNPN and CDR2 as SVGIG (reference sequence). Trimming removed 2 bases from V and 5 bases from J, with 10 bases in between. Study conclusions and caveats: Researchers reported that naive, central memory and Treg TCRB repertoires appeared more similar in patients than in healthy donors. Within each of all four CD4+ subsets, Type 1 diabetes patients had TCRB CDR3s that were moderately but significantly shorter.

Expressed TCRB transcripts were sequenced after all isolated RNA was converted to cDNA. The method was immunoSEQ multiplex PCR; TCRdb's version includes in-frame clones alone and lacks a portion of them. This table holds more than 250,000 clones, approximately 15% found once. This clone has a handful of counts. The antigen is not known. V and J are TRBV30 and TRBJ1-5, with D possibly being TRBD1 (6 bases). The sequencing sample was made of naive CD4+ T cells from blood. The sequence was obtained from a man between 18 and 29 years old with type 1 diabetes. The CDR3 reads CAWSHRVDQPQHF. The CDR3 nucleotides are TGTGCCTGGAGTCACAGGGTGGATCAGCCCCAGCATTTT.